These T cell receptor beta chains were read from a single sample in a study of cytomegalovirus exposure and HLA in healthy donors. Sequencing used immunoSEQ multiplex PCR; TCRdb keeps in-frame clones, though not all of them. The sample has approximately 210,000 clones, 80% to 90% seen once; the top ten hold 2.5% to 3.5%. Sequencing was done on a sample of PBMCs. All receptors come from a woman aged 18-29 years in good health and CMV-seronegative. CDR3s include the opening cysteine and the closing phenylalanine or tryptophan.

CDR3: CAWSLGAGFKTGTIYF; J: TRBJ1-3; V: TRBV30
CDR3: CATSTRRTESGNTIYF; J: TRBJ1-3; V: TRBV15
CDR3: CASSYEGRTEAFF; J: TRBJ1-1; V: TRBV6-5
CDR3: CASSRDGNTIYF; J: TRBJ1-3; V: TRBV7-2
CDR3: CASSLARVGTEAFF; J: TRBJ1-1; V: TRBV7-9
CDR3: CASKTGRWTEAFF; J: TRBJ1-1; V: TRBV6-1
CDR3: CASSERYPVNGGETQYF; J: TRBJ2-5; V: TRBV25-1
CDR3: CASSPRDRGSEKLFF; J: TRBJ1-4; V: TRBV7-9
CDR3: CASSRQTGNYEQYF; J: TRBJ2-7; V: TRBV2
CDR3: CASNLGWEQYF; J: TRBJ2-7; V: TRBV28
CDR3: CASSYSSVHEQFF; J: TRBJ2-1; V: TRBV6-5
CDR3: CAWGGSSGGWVQTQYF; J: TRBJ2-5; V: TRBV30
CDR3: CASSVGSGGGGARTNEKLFF; J: TRBJ1-4; V: TRBV9
CDR3: CASSTMFAQSRANVLTF; J: TRBJ2-6; V: TRBV10-1
CDR3: CASSLRPAGASYEQYF; J: TRBJ2-7; V: TRBV5-1
CDR3: CASTSGTAKETQYF; J: TRBJ2-5; V: TRBV5-1
CDR3: CASSQGQAYEQYF; J: TRBJ2-7; V: TRBV4-1
CDR3: CASSAWPTSPGETQYF; J: TRBJ2-5; V: TRBV5-1
CDR3: CATSMSDSPVEKLFF; J: TRBJ1-4; V: TRBV15
CDR3: CASSGPGANVLTF; J: TRBJ2-6; V: TRBV13
CDR3: CASSLGGGGREQYF; J: TRBJ2-7; V: TRBV27
CDR3: CASSSLAGPTGELFF; J: TRBJ2-2; V: TRBV9
CDR3: CASSFGSAAYEQYF; J: TRBJ2-7; V: TRBV5-5
CDR3: CASSLRGTSGGNEQFF; J: TRBJ2-1; V: TRBV5-8
CDR3: CASSAQGEGLADTQYF; J: TRBJ2-3; V: TRBV28
CDR3: CASSRGTASDTQYF; J: TRBJ2-3; V: TRBV6-5
CDR3: CASSFGSGVDAEQFF; J: TRBJ2-1; V: TRBV7-9
CDR3: CASSLGLAAYEQYF; J: TRBJ2-7; V: TRBV7-2